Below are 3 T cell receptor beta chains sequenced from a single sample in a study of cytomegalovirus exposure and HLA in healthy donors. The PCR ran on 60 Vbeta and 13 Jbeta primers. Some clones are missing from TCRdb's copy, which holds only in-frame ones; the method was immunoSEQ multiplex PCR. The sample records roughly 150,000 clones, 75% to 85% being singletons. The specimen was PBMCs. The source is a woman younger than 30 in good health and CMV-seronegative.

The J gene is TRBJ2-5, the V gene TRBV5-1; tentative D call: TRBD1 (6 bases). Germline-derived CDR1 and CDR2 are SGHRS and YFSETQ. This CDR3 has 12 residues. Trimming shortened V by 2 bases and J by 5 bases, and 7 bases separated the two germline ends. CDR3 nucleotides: TGCGCCAGCAGCTTAACAGGGGAGACCCAGTACTTC. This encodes CASSLTGETQYF.

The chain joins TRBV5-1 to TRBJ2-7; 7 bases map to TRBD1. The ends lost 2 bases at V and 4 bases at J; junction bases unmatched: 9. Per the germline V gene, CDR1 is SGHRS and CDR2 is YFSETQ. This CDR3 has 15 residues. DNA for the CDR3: TGCGCCAGCAGCTTATACCCCGGGACAGAGTACGAGCAGTACTTC. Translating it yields CASSLYPGTEYEQYF.

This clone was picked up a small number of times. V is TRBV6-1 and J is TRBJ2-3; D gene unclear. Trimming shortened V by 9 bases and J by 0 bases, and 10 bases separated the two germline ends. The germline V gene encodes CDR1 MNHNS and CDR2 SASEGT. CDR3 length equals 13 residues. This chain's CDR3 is CASGPLSTDTQYF. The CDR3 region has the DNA TGTGCCAGTGGCCCCCTGAGCACAGATACGCAGTATTTT.